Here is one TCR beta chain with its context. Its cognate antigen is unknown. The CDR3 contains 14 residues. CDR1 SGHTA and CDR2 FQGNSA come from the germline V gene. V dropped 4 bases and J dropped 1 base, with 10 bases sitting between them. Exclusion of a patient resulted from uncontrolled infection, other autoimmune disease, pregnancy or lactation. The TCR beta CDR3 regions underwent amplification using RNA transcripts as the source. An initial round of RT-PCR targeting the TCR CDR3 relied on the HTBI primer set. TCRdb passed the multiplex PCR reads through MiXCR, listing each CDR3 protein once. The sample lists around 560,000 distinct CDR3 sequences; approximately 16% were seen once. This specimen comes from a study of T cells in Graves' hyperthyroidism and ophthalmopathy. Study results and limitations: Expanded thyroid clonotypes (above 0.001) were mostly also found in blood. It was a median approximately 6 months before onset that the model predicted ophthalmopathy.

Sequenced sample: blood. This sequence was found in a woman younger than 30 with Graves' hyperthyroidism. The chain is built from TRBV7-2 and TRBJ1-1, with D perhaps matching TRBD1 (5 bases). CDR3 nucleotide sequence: TGTGCCAGCAGCTGGGGACTCTCGAACACTGAAGCTTTCTTT. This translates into CASSWGLSNTEAFF. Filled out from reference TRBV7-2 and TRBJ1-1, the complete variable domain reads GAGVSQSPSNKVTEKGKDVELRCDPISGHTALYWYRQSLGQGLEFLIYFQGNSAPDKSGLPSDRFSAERTGGSVSTLTIQRTQQEDSAVYLCASSWGLSNTEAFFGQGTRLTVV.